Presented here are 21 T cell receptor beta chains from one specimen sequenced in a study of cytomegalovirus exposure and HLA in healthy donors. PCR used 60 Vbeta primers and 13 Jbeta primers. The data were produced by immunoSEQ multiplex PCR, yet TCRdb's version contains in-frame clones alone and is incomplete. The table lists around 150,000 clones, around 78% of them singletons. The sequenced sample was PBMCs. The receptors were gathered from a woman aged 40 to 50 in good health and CMV-seronegative.

As to this clone: Other DNA sequences from this sample encode an identical CDR3 as well. The chain employs TRBV28 and TRBJ1-5; D gene uncertain. Trimming cost V 6 bases and J 4 bases, with 10 bases left between them. The CDR3 is made up of 13 amino acids. CDR1 and CDR2 (germline): MDHEN, SYDVKM. The CDR3 sequence: CASSRDSNQPQHF. DNA of the CDR3: TGTGCCAGCAGCCGTGACTCTAATCAGCCCCAGCATTTT. Filled out from reference TRBV28 and TRBJ1-5, the complete variable domain reads DVKVTQSSRYLVKRTGEKVFLECVQDMDHENMFWYRQDPGLGLRLIYFSYDVKMKEKGDIPEGYSVSREKKERFSLILESASTNQTSMYLCASSRDSNQPQHFGDGTRLSIL.

This rearrangement joins TRBV6-6 to TRBJ2-3; 7 nucleotides match TRBD2. V lost 6 bases and J lost 0; bases outside the gene matches: 9. CDR3 size: 16 residues. CDR1 is MNHNY and CDR2 is SVGAGI in the germline V gene (reference sequence). In nucleotides, the CDR3 is TGTGCCAGCAGCCGACCTCTAGCGGATAGCACAGATACGCAGTATTTT. This encodes CASSRPLADSTDTQYF.

This clone was counted a single time. This chain links TRBV27 with TRBJ2-1; 7 positions agree with TRBD1. With V trimmed by 5 bases and J by 14 bases, 9 bases remained unmatched. Germline loops: CDR1 MNHEY, CDR2 SMNVEV (reference sequence). The CDR3 consists of 12 residues. The CDR3, as DNA: TGTGCCAGCAGTCCCACCGGGACAGCGGAGTTCTTC. Its protein is CASSPTGTAEFF.

The V and J genes are TRBV7-9 and TRBJ2-3; D may be TRBD1 (6 bases). In germline, CDR1 is SEHNR, CDR2 FQNEAQ (reference sequence). Trimming removed 3 bases from V and 6 bases from J, with 13 bases in between. The CDR3 totals 14 residues. CDR3 sequence: CASSLAGESDTQYF. DNA of the CDR3: TGTGCCAGCAGCTTGGCAGGGGAGTCGGATACGCAGTATTTT.

V and J are TRBV29-1 and TRBJ2-5; D might be TRBD2 (7 bases). Germline V CDR1 and CDR2: SQVTM, ANQGSEA. The CDR3 extends over 15 amino acids. Trimming removed 3 bases from V and 4 bases from J, with 18 bases in between. The CDR3 region has the DNA TGCAGCGTTGAGAGGACTAGGGGGGATGGAGAGACCCAGTACTTC. It specifies CSVERTRGDGETQYF.

The V call is TRBV5-1, the J call TRBJ2-3; 7 bases align to TRBD2. V dropped 5 bases and J dropped 2; count of bases not matched to a gene: 11. The CDR3 runs to 16 residues. Looked up from germline, CDR1 is SGHRS and CDR2 is YFSETQ. CDR3 in amino acids: CASRASGPPNTDTQYF. The DNA of the CDR3 is TGCGCCAGCAGGGCTAGCGGTCCCCCGAACACAGATACGCAGTATTTT. The full variable domain, rest sourced from reference TRBV5-1 and TRBJ2-3, is KAGVTQTPRYLIKTRGQQVTLSCSPISGHRSVSWYQQTPGQGLQFLFEYFSETQRNKGNFPGRFSGRQFSNSRSEMNVSTLELGDSALYLCASRASGPPNTDTQYFGPGTRLTVL.

J is TRBJ2-5 and V is TRBV28; 10 bases match TRBD2. Germline V gene data show CDR1 as MDHEN and CDR2 as SYDVKM. Germline trimming cut 5 bases from V and 2 bases from J; bases unmatched to any gene: 8. This CDR3 spans 16 amino acids. CDR3 DNA: TGTGCCAGCAGTACCGCTAGCGGGAGAGGGCAAGAGACCCAGTACTTC. It codes for CASSTASGRGQETQYF.

This chain joins TRBV29-1 and TRBJ2-1, with D hard to call. The CDR3 length is 12 residues. V lost 5 bases and J lost 9, with 14 bases in between. Germline V gene sequence: CDR1 SQVTM, CDR2 ANQGSEA. CDR3 in DNA: TGCAGCGTTAATTCAGTAGCTCGTGAGCAGTTCTTC. It codes for CSVNSVAREQFF.

V gene TRBV6-5 combines with J gene TRBJ2-4; 7 bases match TRBD2. V dropped 5 bases and J dropped 7; count of bases not matched to a gene: 5. This CDR3 contains 13 residues. Germline V gene lookup returns CDR1 MNHEY and CDR2 SVGAGI. CDR3 sequence (DNA): TGTGCCAGCAGTCTCAGGGAGGGGAACATTCAGTACTTC. Translating it yields CASSLREGNIQYF.

The V call is TRBV6-5, the J call TRBJ1-3; TRBD1 might be the D (5 bases). Germline V gene lookup returns CDR1 MNHEY and CDR2 SVGAGI. The CDR3 has 14 residues. V shed 5 bases and J shed 0 bases, with 8 bases lying between them. The CDR3 loop is CASSPQGSGNTIYF. CDR3 coding DNA: TGTGCCAGCAGTCCGCAGGGCTCTGGAAACACCATATATTTT.

This sequence joins TRBV12-5 and TRBJ1-5; D unclear. The V end was cut by 4 bases, the J end by 5 bases, with 6 bases between. The CDR3 totals 12 residues. Germline assignment: CDR1 LGHNT and CDR2 FRNRAP. The CDR3 bases are TGTGCTAGTGGTTCCACGGATCAGCCCCAGCATTTT. Translating it yields CASGSTDQPQHF.

The rearrangement joins TRBV7-9 to TRBJ1-1; 7 nucleotides match TRBD1. The V gene end was trimmed by 5 bases and the J gene end by 10 bases; junction bases not matched to a gene: 4. Germline lookup yields CDR1 SEHNR and CDR2 FQNEAQ (reference sequence). CDR3 length: 11 residues. The CDR3 protein is CASSLGGTAFF. DNA of the CDR3: TGTGCCAGCAGCCTAGGGGGCACAGCTTTCTTT. Looking up the rest from reference TRBV7-9 and TRBJ1-1 gives the full variable domain: DTGVSQNPRHKITKRGQNVTFRCDPISEHNRLYWYRQTLGQGPEFLTYFQNEAQLEKSRLLSDRFSAERPKGSFSTLEIQRTEQGDSAMYLCASSLGGTAFFGQGTRLTVV.

The chain carries TRBV19 and TRBJ1-4, with 7 bases aligning to TRBD1. The CDR3 spans 17 residues. CDR1 and CDR2 from the germline V gene are LNHDA and SQIVND (reference sequence). V dropped 4 bases and J dropped 5; count of bases not matched to a gene: 13. CDR3 coding DNA: TGTGCCAGTAGTACCGGGACAGCGGTGGGAGAAAATGAAAAACTGTTTTTT. It codes for CASSTGTAVGENEKLFF.

The CDR3 region is CASSPGTGEGETQYF. In DNA form, the CDR3 reads TGTGCCAGCAGCCCCGGGACAGGGGAGGGAGAGACCCAGTACTTC. The genes are TRBV7-3 and TRBJ2-5, with 10 bases lining up with TRBD1. Looked up from germline, CDR1 is SGHTA and CDR2 is FQGTGA. The CDR3 totals 15 residues. After removal of 5 bases from V and 4 bases from J, the junction contained 7 bases not matched to a gene.

The gene calls are TRBV2 and TRBJ2-3; D call uncertain. Trimming stripped 7 bases from V and 0 bases from J, with 14 bases between. The length of the CDR3 is 15 residues. CDR1 SNHLY and CDR2 FYNNEI come from the germline V gene. In DNA, the CDR3 is TGTGCCAGCATATGGGCAGATACTAGCACAGATACGCAGTATTTT. Amino acids: CASIWADTSTDTQYF.

Remarks on this clone: The same CDR3 is also encoded by other DNA sequences in this sample. The V gene is TRBV7-9, the J gene TRBJ2-7; TRBD2 is a possible D gene (6 bases). The CDR3 extends over 14 amino acids. Germline V CDR1 and CDR2: SEHNR, FQNEAQ (reference sequence). Trimming removed 3 bases at V and 2 bases at J, with 11 bases between. The CDR3 DNA reads as TGTGCCAGCAGCTTGGAGGGTGGCCCCTACGAGCAGTACTTC. This sequence encodes CASSLEGGPYEQYF. The variable domain in full, completed from reference TRBV7-9 and TRBJ2-7, reads DTGVSQNPRHKITKRGQNVTFRCDPISEHNRLYWYRQTLGQGPEFLTYFQNEAQLEKSRLLSDRFSAERPKGSFSTLEIQRTEQGDSAMYLCASSLEGGPYEQYFGPGTRLTVT.

The rearrangement uses TRBV28 and TRBJ2-5; D gene ambiguous. With 3 bases removed from V and 7 bases from J, the gap between germline ends came to 12 bases. Germline CDR1 is MDHEN and CDR2 is SYDVKM. The CDR3 contains 13 residues. This CDR3 is CASSFGGGGTQYF. As DNA, the CDR3 is TGTGCCAGCAGTTTCGGTGGCGGCGGGACCCAGTACTTC.

The chain carries TRBV9 and TRBJ2-7, with TRBD1 identical over 11 bases. Germline V gene lookup returns CDR1 SGDLS and CDR2 YYNGEE. The CDR3 is made up of 15 amino acids. J was trimmed by 3 bases and V by 0 bases; bases with no gene match: 2. The CDR3 sequence is CASSVGGQGDYEQYF. DNA for the CDR3: TGTGCCAGCAGCGTAGGGGGACAGGGGGACTACGAGCAGTACTTC.

The rearrangement links TRBV7-9 to TRBJ1-4; D might be TRBD1 (5 bases). V lost 3 bases, J lost 13 bases, and 18 bases lay in between. This CDR3 is built from 14 residues. In germline, CDR1 is SEHNR, CDR2 FQNEAQ (reference sequence). CDR3 protein: CASSLSQGSPLLFF. In DNA form, the CDR3 reads TGTGCCAGCAGCTTGAGTCAGGGTAGTCCTTTACTGTTTTTT.

The rearrangement uses TRBV2 and TRBJ1-5; 8 bases map to TRBD1. The V and J ends lost 6 bases and 6 bases, in that order; junction bases with no gene match: 16. The CDR3 is 17 residues long. CDR1 and CDR2 from the germline V gene are SNHLY and FYNNEI. The CDR3 reads CASSTTTGGLGTQPQHF. The CDR3 DNA reads TGTGCCAGCAGCACGACCACAGGGGGGTTAGGGACTCAGCCCCAGCATTTT.

V and J are TRBV5-1 and TRBJ2-3, with no clear D. The CDR3 is 13 amino acids. Trimming left V 5 bases short and J 2 bases short, with 9 bases between. The germline V gene encodes CDR1 SGHRS and CDR2 YFSETQ. The CDR3 DNA sequence: TGCGCCAGCAGTGGCGGAAACACAGATACGCAGTATTTT. Translation: CASSGGNTDTQYF.